Listed below are T cell receptor beta chains from one sample, sequenced in a study of cytomegalovirus exposure and HLA in healthy donors. Profiling relied on immunoSEQ multiplex PCR, and the TCRdb table lists in-frame clones only, not all of them. Found here are fewer than 100,000 clones, almost 80% of them singletons; the top ten hold 4.5% to 7%. Material: PBMCs. Receptors were obtained from a female donor in good health and CMV-seronegative. The CDR3 runs from the conserved cysteine through the conserved F or W.

j_call: TRBJ2-2
v_call: TRBV4-1
cdr3_aa: CASSQTVRGARDTGELFF

j_call: TRBJ1-2
v_call: TRBV9
cdr3_aa: CASSVVGRGYTF

j_call: TRBJ2-3
v_call: TRBV5-6
cdr3_aa: CASSSGGPRTDTQYF

j_call: TRBJ2-3
v_call: TRBV6-5
cdr3_aa: CASSYSIADTQYF

j_call: TRBJ1-2
v_call: TRBV4-1
cdr3_aa: CASSQDEGRGFYGYTF

j_call: TRBJ2-7
v_call: TRBV25-1
cdr3_aa: CASSELDLAGGHKQYF

j_call: TRBJ1-5
v_call: TRBV5-4
cdr3_aa: CASSLDRNQPQHF

j_call: TRBJ1-4
v_call: TRBV7-6
cdr3_aa: CASSLITGRGVNEKLFF

j_call: TRBJ1-6
v_call: TRBV28
cdr3_aa: CASSLSVNSPLHF

j_call: TRBJ2-7
v_call: TRBV5-5
cdr3_aa: CASSLVPPGGGSVVEQYF

j_call: TRBJ2-5
v_call: TRBV14
cdr3_aa: CASSQGLAGAETQYF

j_call: TRBJ2-5
v_call: TRBV30
cdr3_aa: CAWSADRGQRTQYF

j_call: TRBJ2-1
v_call: TRBV7-9
cdr3_aa: CASSDPPHHGLAGGREQFF

j_call: TRBJ2-1
v_call: TRBV5-4
cdr3_aa: CASSLKGFNEQFF

j_call: TRBJ2-5
v_call: TRBV7-9
cdr3_aa: CASSSRPTGEETQYF

j_call: TRBJ2-7
v_call: TRBV7-2
cdr3_aa: CASSPGVGPLGNEQYF

j_call: TRBJ1-1
v_call: TRBV21-1
cdr3_aa: CASSLGTGEDTEAFF

j_call: TRBJ2-4
v_call: TRBV21-1
cdr3_aa: CASTRQGEMGFNIQYF

j_call: TRBJ2-5
v_call: TRBV19
cdr3_aa: CASSPVQGETQYF

j_call: TRBJ1-5
v_call: TRBV19
cdr3_aa: CASSTLDTGLGNQPQHF

j_call: TRBJ1-1
v_call: TRBV6-5
cdr3_aa: CASRLTGGTEAFF

j_call: TRBJ2-7
v_call: TRBV19
cdr3_aa: CATTAGAAYEQYF

j_call: TRBJ1-2
v_call: TRBV5-4
cdr3_aa: CASRPEVGGFVGYTF

j_call: TRBJ2-5
v_call: TRBV6-1
cdr3_aa: CASNHGQGTTQYF

j_call: TRBJ2-3
v_call: TRBV13
cdr3_aa: CASRSRLAEYTDTQYF

j_call: TRBJ1-1
v_call: TRBV28
cdr3_aa: CASSSGQGWETEAFF

j_call: TRBJ1-6
v_call: TRBV5-6
cdr3_aa: CASRVRDGSPLHF

j_call: TRBJ1-6
v_call: TRBV2
cdr3_aa: CASSELEAMAPLHF

j_call: TRBJ2-1
v_call: TRBV19
cdr3_aa: CASSMVTSGNEQFF

j_call: TRBJ2-1
v_call: TRBV5-4
cdr3_aa: CASSLNRVSYNEQFF

j_call: TRBJ1-4
v_call: TRBV30
cdr3_aa: CAFVAGSLPTNEKLFF

j_call: TRBJ1-1
v_call: TRBV7-2
cdr3_aa: CASSGRGGTEAFF

j_call: TRBJ2-1
v_call: TRBV29-1
cdr3_aa: CSVPRVAGAEQFF

j_call: TRBJ1-1
v_call: TRBV6-1
cdr3_aa: CASRGTGYRDTEAFF

j_call: TRBJ2-1
v_call: TRBV7-9
cdr3_aa: CASSPRGGSSYNEQFF

j_call: TRBJ1-2
v_call: TRBV30
cdr3_aa: CAWSLEGGMGGYTF

j_call: TRBJ1-6
v_call: TRBV4-3
cdr3_aa: CASSPGQDYPLHF

j_call: TRBJ1-6
v_call: TRBV4-1
cdr3_aa: CASSPPQGHNSPLHF

j_call: TRBJ2-5
v_call: TRBV11-3
cdr3_aa: CASSLGVGETQYF

j_call: TRBJ1-2
v_call: TRBV10-3
cdr3_aa: CAISEGQGGGYTF

j_call: TRBJ2-6
v_call: TRBV5-6
cdr3_aa: CASSLEGANVLTF

j_call: TRBJ1-2
v_call: TRBV2
cdr3_aa: CASSDRVRNNGYTF

j_call: TRBJ2-5
v_call: TRBV5-6
cdr3_aa: CASSLGAGRETQYF

j_call: TRBJ1-6
v_call: TRBV18
cdr3_aa: CASSPLPPTGGNSPLHF

j_call: TRBJ1-5
v_call: TRBV29-1
cdr3_aa: CSVGDSEQPQHF

j_call: TRBJ2-7
v_call: TRBV11-2
cdr3_aa: CASSPFSAYEQYF

j_call: TRBJ1-5
v_call: TRBV28
cdr3_aa: CASRPTTGDNQPQHF

j_call: TRBJ2-1
v_call: TRBV15
cdr3_aa: CATDEGGGAYNEQFF

j_call: TRBJ1-6
v_call: TRBV7-2
cdr3_aa: CASSPGEDSPLHF